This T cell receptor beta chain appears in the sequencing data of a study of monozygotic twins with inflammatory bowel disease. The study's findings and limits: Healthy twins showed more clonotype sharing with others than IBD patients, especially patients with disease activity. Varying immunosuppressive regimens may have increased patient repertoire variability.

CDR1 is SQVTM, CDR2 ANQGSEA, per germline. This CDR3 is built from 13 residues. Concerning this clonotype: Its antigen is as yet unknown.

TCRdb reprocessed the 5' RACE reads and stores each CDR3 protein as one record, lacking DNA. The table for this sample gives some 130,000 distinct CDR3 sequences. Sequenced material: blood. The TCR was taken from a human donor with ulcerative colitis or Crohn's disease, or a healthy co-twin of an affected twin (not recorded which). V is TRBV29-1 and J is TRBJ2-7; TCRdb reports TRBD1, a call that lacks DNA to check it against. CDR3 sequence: CSVIGQGWYEQYF.